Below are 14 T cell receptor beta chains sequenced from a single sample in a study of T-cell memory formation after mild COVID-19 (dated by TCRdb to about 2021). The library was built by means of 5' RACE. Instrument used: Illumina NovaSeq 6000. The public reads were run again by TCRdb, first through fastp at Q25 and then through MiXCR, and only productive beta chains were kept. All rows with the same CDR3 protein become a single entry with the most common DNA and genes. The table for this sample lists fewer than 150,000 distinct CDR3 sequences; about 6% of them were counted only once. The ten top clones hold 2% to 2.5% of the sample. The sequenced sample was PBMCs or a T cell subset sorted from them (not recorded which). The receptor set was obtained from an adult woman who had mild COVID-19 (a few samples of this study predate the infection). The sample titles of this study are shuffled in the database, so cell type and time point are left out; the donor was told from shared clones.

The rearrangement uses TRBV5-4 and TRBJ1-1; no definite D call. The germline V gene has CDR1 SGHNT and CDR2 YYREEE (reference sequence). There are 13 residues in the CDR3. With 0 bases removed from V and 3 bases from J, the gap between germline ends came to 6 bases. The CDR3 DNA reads TGTGCCAGCAGCTTGGGGTGGGACACTGAAGCTTTCTTT. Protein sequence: CASSLGWDTEAFF.

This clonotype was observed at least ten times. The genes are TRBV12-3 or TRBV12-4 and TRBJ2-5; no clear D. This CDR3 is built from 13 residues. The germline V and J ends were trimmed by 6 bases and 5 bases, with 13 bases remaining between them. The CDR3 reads CASRVHGRETQYF. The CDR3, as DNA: TGTGCCAGCAGGGTCCATGGGCGGGAGACCCAGTACTTC.

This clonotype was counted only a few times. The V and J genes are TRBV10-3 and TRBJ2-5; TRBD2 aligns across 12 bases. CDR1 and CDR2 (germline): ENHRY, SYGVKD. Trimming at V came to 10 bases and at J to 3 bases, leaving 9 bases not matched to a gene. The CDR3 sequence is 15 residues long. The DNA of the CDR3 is TGTGCCACACGGGCTAGCGGGGGGGGAAAAGAGACCCAGTACTTC. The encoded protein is CATRASGGGKETQYF.

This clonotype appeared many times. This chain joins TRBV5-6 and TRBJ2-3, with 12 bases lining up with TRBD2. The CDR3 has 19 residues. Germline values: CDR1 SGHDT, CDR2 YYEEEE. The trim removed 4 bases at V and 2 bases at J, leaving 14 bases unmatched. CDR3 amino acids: CASSKPPGLAGRPTDTQYF. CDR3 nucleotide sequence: TGTGCCAGCAGCAAACCCCCGGGACTAGCGGGTAGACCCACAGATACGCAGTATTTT.

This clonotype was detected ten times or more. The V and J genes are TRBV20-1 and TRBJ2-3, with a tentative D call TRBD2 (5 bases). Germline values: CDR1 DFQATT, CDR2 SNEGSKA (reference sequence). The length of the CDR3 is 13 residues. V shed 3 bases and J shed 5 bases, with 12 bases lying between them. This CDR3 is CSASGVREDTQYF. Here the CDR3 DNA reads TGCAGTGCTAGTGGGGTGAGGGAAGATACGCAGTATTTT.

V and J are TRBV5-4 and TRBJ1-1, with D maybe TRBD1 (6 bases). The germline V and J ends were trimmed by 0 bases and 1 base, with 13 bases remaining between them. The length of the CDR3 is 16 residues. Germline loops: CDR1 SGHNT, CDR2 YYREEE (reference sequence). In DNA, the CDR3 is TGTGCCAGCAGCTTGGCCGTGGGGGCCAGGAACACTGAAGCTTTCTTT. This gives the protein CASSLAVGARNTEAFF.

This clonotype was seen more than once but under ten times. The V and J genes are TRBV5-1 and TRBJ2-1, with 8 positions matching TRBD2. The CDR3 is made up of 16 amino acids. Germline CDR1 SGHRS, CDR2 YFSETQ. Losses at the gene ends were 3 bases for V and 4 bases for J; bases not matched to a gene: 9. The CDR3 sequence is CASSSRGGTTYNEQFF. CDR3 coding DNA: TGCGCCAGCAGCTCCCGCGGGGGGACGACATACAATGAGCAGTTCTTC.

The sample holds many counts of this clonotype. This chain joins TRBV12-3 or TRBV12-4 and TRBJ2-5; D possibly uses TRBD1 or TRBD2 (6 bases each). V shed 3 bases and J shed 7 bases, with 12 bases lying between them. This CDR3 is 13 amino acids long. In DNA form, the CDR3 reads TGTGCCAGCAGTTTTGGGGGGCTGGGGACCCAGTACTTC. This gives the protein CASSFGGLGTQYF.

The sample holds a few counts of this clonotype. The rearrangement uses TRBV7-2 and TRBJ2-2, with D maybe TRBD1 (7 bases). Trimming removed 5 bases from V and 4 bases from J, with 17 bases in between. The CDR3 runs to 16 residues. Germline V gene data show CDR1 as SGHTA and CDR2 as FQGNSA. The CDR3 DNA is TGTGCCAGCAGCCAGGGGGGCAGGTTGATCACCGGGGAGCTGTTTTTT. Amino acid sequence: CASSQGGRLITGELFF.

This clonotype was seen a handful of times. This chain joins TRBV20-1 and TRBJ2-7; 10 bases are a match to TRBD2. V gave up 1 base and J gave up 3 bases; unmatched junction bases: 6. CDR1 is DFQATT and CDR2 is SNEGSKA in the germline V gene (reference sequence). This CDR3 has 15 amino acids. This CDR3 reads CSARGASGRLYEQYF. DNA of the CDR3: TGCAGTGCTAGAGGCGCTAGCGGGAGACTCTACGAGCAGTACTTC.

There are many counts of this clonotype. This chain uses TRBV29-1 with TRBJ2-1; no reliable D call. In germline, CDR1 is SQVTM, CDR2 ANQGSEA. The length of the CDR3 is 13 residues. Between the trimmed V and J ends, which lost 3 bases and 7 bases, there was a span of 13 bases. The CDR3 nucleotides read TGCAGCGTTGATATAAGCCGCTTTAATGAGCAGTTCTTC. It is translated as CSVDISRFNEQFF.

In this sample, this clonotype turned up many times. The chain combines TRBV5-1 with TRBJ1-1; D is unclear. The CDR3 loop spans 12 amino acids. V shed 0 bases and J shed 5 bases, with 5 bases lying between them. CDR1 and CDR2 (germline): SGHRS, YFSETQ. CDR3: CASSLVGTEAFF. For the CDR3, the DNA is TGCGCCAGCAGCTTGGTTGGGACTGAAGCTTTCTTT.

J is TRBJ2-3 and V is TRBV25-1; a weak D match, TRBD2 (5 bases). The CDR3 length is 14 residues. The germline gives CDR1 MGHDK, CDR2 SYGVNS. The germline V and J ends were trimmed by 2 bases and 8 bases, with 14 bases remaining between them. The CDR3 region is CASSEAASWVTQYF. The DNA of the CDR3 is TGTGCCAGCAGTGAAGCTGCTAGCTGGGTTACGCAGTATTTT.

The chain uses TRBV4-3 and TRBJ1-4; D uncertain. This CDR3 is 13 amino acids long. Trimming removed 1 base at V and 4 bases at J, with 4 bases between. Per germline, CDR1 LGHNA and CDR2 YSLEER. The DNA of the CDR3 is TGCGCCAGCAGCCAAGCGTTTAATGAAAAACTGTTTTTT. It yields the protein CASSQAFNEKLFF.